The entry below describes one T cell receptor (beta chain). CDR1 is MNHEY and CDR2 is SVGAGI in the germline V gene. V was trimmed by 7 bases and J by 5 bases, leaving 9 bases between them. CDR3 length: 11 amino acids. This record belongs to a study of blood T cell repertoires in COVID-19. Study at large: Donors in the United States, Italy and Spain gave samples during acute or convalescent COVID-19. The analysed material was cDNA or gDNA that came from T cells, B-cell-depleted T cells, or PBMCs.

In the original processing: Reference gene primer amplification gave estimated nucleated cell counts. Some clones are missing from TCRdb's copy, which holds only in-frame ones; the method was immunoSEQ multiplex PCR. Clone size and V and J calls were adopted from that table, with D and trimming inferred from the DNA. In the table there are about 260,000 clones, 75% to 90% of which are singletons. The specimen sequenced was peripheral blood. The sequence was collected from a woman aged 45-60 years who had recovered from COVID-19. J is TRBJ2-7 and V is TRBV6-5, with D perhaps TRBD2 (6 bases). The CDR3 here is CASTGGHEQYF. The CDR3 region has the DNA TGTGCCAGCACCGGGGGACACGAGCAGTACTTC.